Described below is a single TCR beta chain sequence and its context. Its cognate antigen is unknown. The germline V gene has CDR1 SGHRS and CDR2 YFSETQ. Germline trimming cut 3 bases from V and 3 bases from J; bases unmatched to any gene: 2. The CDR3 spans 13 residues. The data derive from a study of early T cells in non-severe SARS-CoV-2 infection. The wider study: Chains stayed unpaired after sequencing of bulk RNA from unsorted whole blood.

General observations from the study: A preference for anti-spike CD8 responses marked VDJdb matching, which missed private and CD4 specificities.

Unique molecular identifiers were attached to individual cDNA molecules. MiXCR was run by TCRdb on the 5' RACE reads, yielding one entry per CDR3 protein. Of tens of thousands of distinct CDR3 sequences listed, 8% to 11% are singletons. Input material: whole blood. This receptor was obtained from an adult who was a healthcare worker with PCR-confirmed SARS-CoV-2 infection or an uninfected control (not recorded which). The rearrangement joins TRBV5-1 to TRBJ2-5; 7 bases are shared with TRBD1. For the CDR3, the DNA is TGCGCCAGCAGCTCCGGGACAGAAGAGACCCAGTACTTC. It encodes CASSSGTEETQYF.